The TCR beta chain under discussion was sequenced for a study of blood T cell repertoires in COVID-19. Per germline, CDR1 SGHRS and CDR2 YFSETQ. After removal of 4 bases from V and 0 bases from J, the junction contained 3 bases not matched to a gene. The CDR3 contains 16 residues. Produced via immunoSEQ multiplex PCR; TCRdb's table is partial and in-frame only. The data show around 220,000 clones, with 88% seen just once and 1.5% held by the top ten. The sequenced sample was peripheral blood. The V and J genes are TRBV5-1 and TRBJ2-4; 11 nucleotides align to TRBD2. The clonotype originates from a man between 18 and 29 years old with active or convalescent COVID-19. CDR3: CASSPLAGVAKNIQYF. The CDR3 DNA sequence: TGCGCCAGCAGCCCACTAGCGGGAGTAGCCAAAAACATTCAGTACTTC.